This is a list of T cell receptor beta chains from one sample in a study of metastatic and nonmetastatic thyroid tumors. TCRdb re-clonotyped the PCR reads via MiXCR. The data contain about 40,000 clones, about a sixth of them singletons. Sample: blood. These receptors were collected from a female donor with papillary thyroid cancer or a benign thyroid nodule (not recorded which). Some clones in this sample may be carry-over from other donors' samples. Both conserved end residues are part of each CDR3. A D gene is named only where the DNA matches it firmly. Size is stated for part of the rows, as once, few or many counts, or as a class when the clone is expanded.

cdr3_nt: TGTGCCAGCAGCTTGGGGGGAAGCACAGATACGCAGTATTTT
cdr3_aa: CASSLGGSTDTQYF
clone_size: many
d_call: .
j_call: TRBJ2-3
cdr3_length: 14
v_call: TRBV11-3

cdr3_nt: TGTGCCAGCACTGAGGGGGCTCAGCCCCAGCATTTT
cdr3_aa: CASTEGAQPQHF
clone_size: many
d_call: TRBD1
j_call: TRBJ1-5
cdr3_length: 12
v_call: TRBV2

cdr3_nt: TGTGCCAGCAAAGGGACTAGCGGGAGTCTCGGCACAGATACGCAGTATTTT
cdr3_aa: CASKGTSGSLGTDTQYF
clone_size: .
d_call: TRBD2
j_call: TRBJ2-3
cdr3_length: 17
v_call: TRBV13

cdr3_nt: TGTGCTAGTGGTTTTCTAAGGTCGGACAGGGGTTCACCCCTCCACTTT
cdr3_aa: CASGFLRSDRGSPLHF
clone_size: many
d_call: TRBD1
j_call: TRBJ1-6
cdr3_length: 16
v_call: TRBV12-5

cdr3_nt: TGTGCCAGTAGTATCCCGGACGGCACCGGGGAGCTGTTTTTT
cdr3_aa: CASSIPDGTGELFF
clone_size: many
d_call: .
j_call: TRBJ2-2
cdr3_length: 14
v_call: TRBV19

cdr3_nt: TGTGCCCGCGGACAGGGGAATCTTGTCGGGGAGCTGTTTTTT
cdr3_aa: CARGQGNLVGELFF
clone_size: many
d_call: TRBD1
j_call: TRBJ2-2
cdr3_length: 14
v_call: TRBV30

cdr3_nt: TGCTCCAGCAAGCAAAACACTGAAGCTTTCTTT
cdr3_aa: CSSKQNTEAFF
clone_size: .
d_call: .
j_call: TRBJ1-1
cdr3_length: 11
v_call: TRBV5-1

cdr3_nt: TGTGCCAGCAGTGATGCCTACGAGCAGTACTTC
cdr3_aa: CASSDAYEQYF
clone_size: medium-sized
d_call: .
j_call: TRBJ2-7
cdr3_length: 11
v_call: TRBV6-1

cdr3_nt: TGTGCCAGCAGTGGATCCGGAAACACCATATATTTT
cdr3_aa: CASSGSGNTIYF
clone_size: few
d_call: .
j_call: TRBJ1-3
cdr3_length: 12
v_call: TRBV12-3/TRBV12-4

cdr3_nt: TGCAGTGCTAGTGCGGACTTCGCTAGCACAGATACGCAGTATTTT
cdr3_aa: CSASADFASTDTQYF
clone_size: many
d_call: .
j_call: TRBJ2-3
cdr3_length: 15
v_call: TRBV20-1

cdr3_nt: TGTGCCACCAGTGCCGGTACCCGACTAGCGGGAACCGGGGAGCTGTTTTTT
cdr3_aa: CATSAGTRLAGTGELFF
clone_size: .
d_call: TRBD2
j_call: TRBJ2-2
cdr3_length: 17
v_call: TRBV24-1

cdr3_nt: TGTGCCAGCAGCTCGCGTCTTTATAGGGGTTCGACTGAAGCTTTCTTT
cdr3_aa: CASSSRLYRGSTEAFF
clone_size: .
d_call: .
j_call: TRBJ1-1
cdr3_length: 16
v_call: TRBV11-1

cdr3_nt: TGTGCCAGTAGCAACATCAACAGCGGGTCCTTCTACGAGCAGTACTTC
cdr3_aa: CASSNINSGSFYEQYF
clone_size: .
d_call: .
j_call: TRBJ2-7
cdr3_length: 16
v_call: TRBV19

cdr3_nt: TGCAGTGCAAAACCGGGACAGTTAAGTTACATGAACACTGAAGCTTTCTTT
cdr3_aa: CSAKPGQLSYMNTEAFF
clone_size: many
d_call: TRBD1
j_call: TRBJ1-1
cdr3_length: 17
v_call: TRBV20-1

cdr3_nt: TGCAGTGCTCGACCCGGGACATCTAAACTGTTTTTT
cdr3_aa: CSARPGTSKLFF
clone_size: once
d_call: .
j_call: TRBJ1-4
cdr3_length: 12
v_call: TRBV20-1

cdr3_nt: TGCGCCAGCAGGACAGGGAGATCCTACGAGCAGTACTTC
cdr3_aa: CASRTGRSYEQYF
clone_size: many
d_call: TRBD1
j_call: TRBJ2-7
cdr3_length: 13
v_call: TRBV10-2

cdr3_nt: TGTGCCAGCAGCTTGGGGCCGTTGAGGTATGAGCAGTTCTTC
cdr3_aa: CASSLGPLRYEQFF
clone_size: medium-sized
d_call: .
j_call: TRBJ2-1
cdr3_length: 14
v_call: TRBV12-3/TRBV12-4

cdr3_nt: TGCGCCAGCAGCACCTCGGGACAGTCTAACTATGGCTACACCTTC
cdr3_aa: CASSTSGQSNYGYTF
clone_size: many
d_call: TRBD1
j_call: TRBJ1-2
cdr3_length: 15
v_call: TRBV5-1

cdr3_nt: TGCGCCAGCAGCTTGGCCTGGACTGGACTCACAGATACGCAGTATTTT
cdr3_aa: CASSLAWTGLTDTQYF
clone_size: many
d_call: .
j_call: TRBJ2-3
cdr3_length: 16
v_call: TRBV5-1

cdr3_nt: TGTGCCAGCAGCTTATCCCCCTACGAGCAGTACTTC
cdr3_aa: CASSLSPYEQYF
clone_size: many
d_call: .
j_call: TRBJ2-7
cdr3_length: 12
v_call: TRBV7-6

cdr3_nt: TGTGCCAGCAGCTTGAAGGGACTAGGTACAGATACGCAGTATTTT
cdr3_aa: CASSLKGLGTDTQYF
clone_size: many
d_call: TRBD2
j_call: TRBJ2-3
cdr3_length: 15
v_call: TRBV5-4

cdr3_nt: TGTGCCAGCCGCCAGGGGGTGGATGGGGCTGAAGCTTTCTTT
cdr3_aa: CASRQGVDGAEAFF
clone_size: many
d_call: TRBD1
j_call: TRBJ1-1
cdr3_length: 14
v_call: TRBV6-1

cdr3_nt: TGTGCCAGCATAACTCAGCGGGACGGGAGAATTACTAACTATGGCTACACCTTC
cdr3_aa: CASITQRDGRITNYGYTF
clone_size: .
d_call: .
j_call: TRBJ1-2
cdr3_length: 18
v_call: TRBV28

cdr3_nt: TGTGCCAGCAGTTTATCTGGCGGTCAGTCCAATCAGCACAAGCATTTT
cdr3_aa: CASSLSGGQSNQHKHF
clone_size: .
d_call: .
j_call: TRBJ1-5
cdr3_length: 16
v_call: TRBV28

cdr3_nt: TGTGCCAGCAGACCTGGGGGCATCGGGGAGCTGTTTTTT
cdr3_aa: CASRPGGIGELFF
clone_size: many
d_call: .
j_call: TRBJ2-2
cdr3_length: 13
v_call: TRBV6-1

cdr3_nt: TGCAGCGTACAGGGAAGCAATCAGCCCCAGCATTTT
cdr3_aa: CSVQGSNQPQHF
clone_size: many
d_call: .
j_call: TRBJ1-5
cdr3_length: 12
v_call: TRBV29-1

cdr3_nt: TGTGCCAGCAGTTTAACCTACGGAAAGAACACTGAAGCTTTCTTT
cdr3_aa: CASSLTYGKNTEAFF
clone_size: many
d_call: .
j_call: TRBJ1-1
cdr3_length: 15
v_call: TRBV28

cdr3_nt: TGCGCCAGCAGCACGACAGGGGGTACTGAAGCTTTCTTT
cdr3_aa: CASSTTGGTEAFF
clone_size: many
d_call: TRBD1
j_call: TRBJ1-1
cdr3_length: 13
v_call: TRBV5-1

cdr3_nt: TGTGCCAGCACTCCGGGTGCCAGGGGAGAGGTCGGCTACACCTTC
cdr3_aa: CASTPGARGEVGYTF
clone_size: many
d_call: .
j_call: TRBJ1-2
cdr3_length: 15
v_call: TRBV12-3/TRBV12-4

cdr3_nt: TGTGCCAGCAGGGAGGGACACTACCAAGAGACCCAGTACTTC
cdr3_aa: CASREGHYQETQYF
clone_size: many
d_call: .
j_call: TRBJ2-5
cdr3_length: 14
v_call: TRBV6-1

cdr3_nt: TGCGCCAGCAGCCAAGTAACAGGGGGTAATGAAAAACTGTTTTTT
cdr3_aa: CASSQVTGGNEKLFF
clone_size: .
d_call: TRBD1
j_call: TRBJ1-4
cdr3_length: 15
v_call: TRBV4-1

cdr3_nt: TGCGCCAGCAGCTTGGCAGGAGATACGTACTTC
cdr3_aa: CASSLAGDTYF
clone_size: many
d_call: .
j_call: TRBJ2-7
cdr3_length: 11
v_call: TRBV5-1

cdr3_nt: TGTGCCAGCAGTACACTGGTACCAGATACGCAGTATTTT
cdr3_aa: CASSTLVPDTQYF
clone_size: many
d_call: .
j_call: TRBJ2-3
cdr3_length: 13
v_call: TRBV6-1

cdr3_nt: TGTGCCAGCAGCTTAAAGGGTCGACCCGACTCTGGAAACACCATATATTTT
cdr3_aa: CASSLKGRPDSGNTIYF
clone_size: many
d_call: .
j_call: TRBJ1-3
cdr3_length: 17
v_call: TRBV7-3

cdr3_nt: TGTGCCAGCAGTTTACTAGCGGGGTCTTACAATGAGCAGCTCTTC
cdr3_aa: CASSLLAGSYNEQLF
clone_size: .
d_call: TRBD2
j_call: TRBJ2-1
cdr3_length: 15
v_call: TRBV6-6

cdr3_nt: TGTGCCAGCAGCCAAAAGATTTGGGAGACCCAGTACTTC
cdr3_aa: CASSQKIWETQYF
clone_size: many
d_call: .
j_call: TRBJ2-5
cdr3_length: 13
v_call: TRBV3-1

cdr3_nt: TGTGCCAGCAGCCACTCGTCGGGGGAGGCAGACTATGGCTACACCTTC
cdr3_aa: CASSHSSGEADYGYTF
clone_size: many
d_call: .
j_call: TRBJ1-2
cdr3_length: 16
v_call: TRBV7-3

cdr3_nt: TGTGCCAGCAGTGTAGTAGCGGGAGGCTCCGGAGATACGCAGTATTTT
cdr3_aa: CASSVVAGGSGDTQYF
clone_size: many
d_call: TRBD2
j_call: TRBJ2-3
cdr3_length: 16
v_call: TRBV6-1

cdr3_nt: TGTGCCAGCAGTGCGACCCTGGCTAACTATGGCTACACCTTC
cdr3_aa: CASSATLANYGYTF
clone_size: .
d_call: .
j_call: TRBJ1-2
cdr3_length: 14
v_call: TRBV2

cdr3_nt: TGTGCCAGCAGCTTAGCCAGGGATCCCCAGTATTTT
cdr3_aa: CASSLARDPQYF
clone_size: .
d_call: .
j_call: TRBJ2-3
cdr3_length: 12
v_call: TRBV11-3

cdr3_nt: TGTGCCAGCAGCTTAGTGGGGCAGGGGGACTATGGCTACACCTTC
cdr3_aa: CASSLVGQGDYGYTF
clone_size: many
d_call: TRBD1
j_call: TRBJ1-2
cdr3_length: 15
v_call: TRBV13

cdr3_nt: TGTGCCAGCAGGTTAGGCACTAATTCACCCCTCCACTTT
cdr3_aa: CASRLGTNSPLHF
clone_size: .
d_call: .
j_call: TRBJ1-6
cdr3_length: 13
v_call: TRBV25-1

cdr3_nt: TGTGCCAGCAGTTTAATCGGTCAGACCTACGAGCAGTACTTC
cdr3_aa: CASSLIGQTYEQYF
clone_size: many
d_call: .
j_call: TRBJ2-7
cdr3_length: 14
v_call: TRBV28

cdr3_nt: TGCAGTGCGGGCCGACTAGCGGGGAAATACGAGCAGTACTTC
cdr3_aa: CSAGRLAGKYEQYF
clone_size: many
d_call: TRBD2
j_call: TRBJ2-7
cdr3_length: 14
v_call: TRBV20-1

cdr3_nt: TGTGCCAGCAGCGGCGGTTTGAGTAGGTTCTTT
cdr3_aa: CASSGGLSRFF
clone_size: .
d_call: .
j_call: TRBJ1-1
cdr3_length: 11
v_call: TRBV6-2/TRBV6-3

cdr3_nt: TGTGCCTGGAGAAGAGGAGGGCGGAAGACCCAGTACTTC
cdr3_aa: CAWRRGGRKTQYF
clone_size: medium-sized
d_call: .
j_call: TRBJ2-5
cdr3_length: 13
v_call: TRBV30

cdr3_nt: TGTGCCACCAGTGACGAAGGGGCTGGATTTAATGGCTACACCTTC
cdr3_aa: CATSDEGAGFNGYTF
clone_size: .
d_call: .
j_call: TRBJ1-2
cdr3_length: 15
v_call: TRBV24-1

cdr3_nt: TGTGCCAGCAGCACCAAGGCGGGGGACGCGAATCAGCCCCAGCATTTT
cdr3_aa: CASSTKAGDANQPQHF
clone_size: many
d_call: .
j_call: TRBJ1-5
cdr3_length: 16
v_call: TRBV5-6

cdr3_nt: TGTGCCAGCAGCGTGCAGGGAGGTGGGGGCATTCAGTACTTC
cdr3_aa: CASSVQGGGGIQYF
clone_size: many
d_call: .
j_call: TRBJ2-4
cdr3_length: 14
v_call: TRBV5-6

cdr3_nt: TGCGCCAGCAGTTCAGGGGCCAACACTGAAGCTTTCTTT
cdr3_aa: CASSSGANTEAFF
clone_size: many
d_call: .
j_call: TRBJ1-1
cdr3_length: 13
v_call: TRBV5-1

cdr3_nt: TGTACCAGCAGCCCCGTGTTGGTGGCAGATACGCAGTATTTT
cdr3_aa: CTSSPVLVADTQYF
clone_size: .
d_call: .
j_call: TRBJ2-3
cdr3_length: 14
v_call: TRBV7-3

cdr3_nt: TGTGCCAGCAGCACCGGGCCGATAATAGAGACCCAGTACTTC
cdr3_aa: CASSTGPIIETQYF
clone_size: many
d_call: .
j_call: TRBJ2-5
cdr3_length: 14
v_call: TRBV12-3/TRBV12-4

cdr3_nt: TGCAGCGCCCCAGCCACACTACTAGCCAAAAACATTCAGTACTTC
cdr3_aa: CSAPATLLAKNIQYF
clone_size: many
d_call: .
j_call: TRBJ2-4
cdr3_length: 15
v_call: TRBV20-1

cdr3_nt: TGTGCCAGCAGACCTGGACTAGCGGGGCGCCAAGAGACCCAGTACTTC
cdr3_aa: CASRPGLAGRQETQYF
clone_size: many
d_call: TRBD2
j_call: TRBJ2-5
cdr3_length: 16
v_call: TRBV12-3/TRBV12-4

cdr3_nt: TGTGCCAGCGCCGACAGGTCCTCCTACGAGCAGTACTTC
cdr3_aa: CASADRSSYEQYF
clone_size: .
d_call: .
j_call: TRBJ2-7
cdr3_length: 13
v_call: TRBV4-2

cdr3_nt: TGCGCCAGCAGCTTGGCCGGGACGGCGAACACCGGGGAGCTGTTTTTT
cdr3_aa: CASSLAGTANTGELFF
clone_size: many
d_call: .
j_call: TRBJ2-2
cdr3_length: 16
v_call: TRBV5-1

cdr3_nt: TGTGCCAGCAGCCCCCCGGGTCGAGACTATGGCTACACCTTC
cdr3_aa: CASSPPGRDYGYTF
clone_size: .
d_call: .
j_call: TRBJ1-2
cdr3_length: 14
v_call: TRBV28

cdr3_nt: TGTGCCACCACCTCTAGCGGGGGGGCCGCAGATACGCAGTATTTT
cdr3_aa: CATTSSGGAADTQYF
clone_size: many
d_call: TRBD2
j_call: TRBJ2-3
cdr3_length: 15
v_call: TRBV15

cdr3_nt: TGTGCCAGCAGCCGTTACGGGACAGAGGCTTTCTTT
cdr3_aa: CASSRYGTEAFF
clone_size: many
d_call: TRBD1
j_call: TRBJ1-1
cdr3_length: 12
v_call: TRBV7-2

cdr3_nt: TGTGCCAGCAGCTATGACAGGGGTTACGAGCAGTACTTC
cdr3_aa: CASSYDRGYEQYF
clone_size: many
d_call: TRBD1
j_call: TRBJ2-7
cdr3_length: 13
v_call: TRBV7-2